The 18 T cell receptor beta chains below were found in one sample sequenced in a study of cytomegalovirus exposure and HLA in healthy donors. Primers for the PCR totalled 60 Vbeta and 13 Jbeta. The method was immunoSEQ multiplex PCR; TCRdb's version includes in-frame clones alone and lacks a portion of them. The sample yields about 160,000 clones, roughly 88% seen once. The sequenced sample consisted of PBMCs. These receptors came from a man aged 45-65 years in good health and CMV-seropositive.

The rearrangement uses TRBV5-8 and TRBJ2-1; 9 bases line up with TRBD1. The CDR3 has 17 amino acids. Germline CDR1 SGHTS, CDR2 YDEGEE. V was clipped by 2 bases and J by 3 bases; unmatched bases: 9. CDR3 coding DNA: TGTGCCAGCAGCTTACGTGGTTGGGACAGGGACTACAATGAGCAGTTCTTC. Its protein is CASSLRGWDRDYNEQFF. Together with reference TRBV5-8 and TRBJ2-1, the CDR3 gives the full variable domain: EAGVTQSPTHLIKTRGQQATLRCSPISGHTSVYWYQQALGLGLQFLLWYDEGEERNRGNFPPRFSGRQFPNYSSELNVNALELEDSALYLCASSLRGWDRDYNEQFFGPGTRLTVL.

This clone was found a few times. The chain joins TRBV11-3 to TRBJ2-5; 14 bases are a match to TRBD2. Germline CDR1 reads SGHNT; CDR2 reads YENEEA. The CDR3 sequence is 15 residues long. V was pared by 5 bases and J by 3 bases, with 2 bases of the junction left unmatched. The chain's CDR3 is CASSPGLAGEETQYF. For the CDR3, the DNA is TGTGCCAGCAGCCCGGGACTAGCGGGAGAAGAGACCCAGTACTTC. Together with reference TRBV11-3 and TRBJ2-5, the CDR3 gives the full variable domain: EAGVVQSPRYKIIEKKQPVAFWCNPISGHNTLYWYLQNLGQGPELLIRYENEEAVDDSQLPKDRFSAERLKGVDSTLKIQPAELGDSAVYLCASSPGLAGEETQYFGPGTRLLVL.

The CDR3 is CASSRGGSEKLFF. The CDR3 coding sequence is TGTGCCAGCAGTAGGGGGGGAAGTGAAAAACTGTTTTTT. The chain recombines TRBV28 with TRBJ1-4, with D maybe TRBD1 (6 bases). This CDR3 contains 13 residues. Per germline, CDR1 MDHEN and CDR2 SYDVKM. The ends were cut back, 5 bases at V and 7 bases at J, with 11 bases in the middle.

This clone has just a few counts. The J gene is TRBJ1-2, the V gene TRBV29-1; D is uncertain. There are 12 residues in the CDR3. Trimming pared 5 bases from V and 0 bases from J, leaving 7 bases between. Germline V lookup: CDR1 SQVTM, CDR2 ANQGSEA. CDR3 residues: CSVWGANYGYTF. CDR3 sequence (DNA): TGCAGCGTTTGGGGAGCTAACTATGGCTACACCTTC.

The chain uses TRBV25-1 and TRBJ2-1; 7 bases map to TRBD2. Germline lookup yields CDR1 MGHDK and CDR2 SYGVNS. The CDR3 spans 15 residues. With V trimmed by 5 bases and J by 7 bases, 11 bases remained unmatched. This CDR3 reads CASSPGLPLSNEQFF. The CDR3 nucleotides read TGTGCCAGCAGTCCGGGACTACCCTTGTCAAATGAGCAGTTCTTC.

V usage is TRBV9 and J usage is TRBJ2-1, with TRBD2 identical over 9 bases. Germline V gene lookup returns CDR1 SGDLS and CDR2 YYNGEE. The CDR3 sequence is 16 residues long. V trimming: 0 bases; J trimming: 4 bases; junction bases outside the gene matches: 5. CDR3 nucleotide sequence: TGTGCCAGCAGCGTAGGCCCTAGCGGGGCTTACAATGAGCAGTTCTTC. The encoded protein is CASSVGPSGAYNEQFF.

The chain joins TRBV18 to TRBJ2-1; 12 bases align to TRBD2. The V gene's germline CDR1 is KGHSH and CDR2 LQKENI. V shed 4 bases and J 5 bases; nucleotides not matched to a gene: 12. The CDR3 loop spans 18 amino acids. This chain's CDR3 is CASSRTPRASGRDNEQFF. CDR3 in DNA: TGTGCCAGCTCACGGACCCCCCGCGCTAGCGGGAGGGACAATGAGCAGTTCTTC.

V usage is TRBV13 and J usage is TRBJ2-5; 11 bases map to TRBD2. Trimming took 5 bases from V and 1 from J; bases not matched to a gene: 3. Germline V gene sequence: CDR1 PRHDT, CDR2 FYEKMQ (reference sequence). The CDR3 contains 15 residues. The CDR3 bases are TGTGCCAGCAGCCATGGACTAGCGGGCCAAGAGACCCAGTACTTC. It codes for CASSHGLAGQETQYF.

The chain employs TRBV12-5 and TRBJ2-7; D remains unclear. The CDR3 is made up of 11 amino acids. Trimming took 7 bases from V and 0 from J, leaving 4 bases between them. CDR1 LGHNT and CDR2 FRNRAP come from the germline V gene. CDR3 nucleotides: TGTGCTAGTGCCCACTCCTACGAGCAGTACTTC. Translation gives CASAHSYEQYF.

This clone is a singleton in its sample. The CDR3 DNA is TGTGCCAACACGGGGGGGACAGGGTGGCCAGATACGCAGTATTTT. Its translation is CANTGGTGWPDTQYF. The chain is built from TRBV9 and TRBJ2-3; D might be TRBD1 (9 bases). The CDR3 consists of 15 residues. Between the trimmed V and J ends, which lost 9 bases and 4 bases, there was a span of 21 bases. Germline assignment: CDR1 SGDLS and CDR2 YYNGEE.

V and J are TRBV28 and TRBJ2-4; 7 bases agree with TRBD2. Losses at the gene ends were 4 bases for V and 3 bases for J; bases not matched to a gene: 0. This CDR3 has 13 residues. Germline-derived CDR1 and CDR2 are MDHEN and SYDVKM. This chain's CDR3 is CASSWGGKNIQYF. The CDR3 bases are TGTGCCAGCAGTTGGGGGGGCAAAAACATTCAGTACTTC. Full variable domain (missing parts from reference TRBV28 and TRBJ2-4): DVKVTQSSRYLVKRTGEKVFLECVQDMDHENMFWYRQDPGLGLRLIYFSYDVKMKEKGDIPEGYSVSREKKERFSLILESASTNQTSMYLCASSWGGKNIQYFGAGTRLSVL.

J is TRBJ1-5 and V is TRBV19; D possibly corresponds to TRBD1 (6 bases). Germline V gene data show CDR1 as LNHDA and CDR2 as SQIVND (reference sequence). The CDR3 loop spans 14 amino acids. The germline V and J ends were trimmed by 3 bases and 7 bases, with 13 bases remaining between them. CDR3 coding DNA: TGTGCCAGTAGTATTGAACAGGGTGGGCAGCCCCAGCATTTT. Amino acids: CASSIEQGGQPQHF.

Regarding this clone: Germline is not matched at one junction end, which may reflect a read error. The chain joins TRBV7-9 to TRBJ2-7, with TRBD1 matching over 7 bases. The germline gives CDR1 SEHNR, CDR2 FQNEAQ (reference sequence). The CDR3 loop spans 15 amino acids. CDR3 sequence (DNA): TGTTCCAGCAGCGTCGGGACAGCCGGCTCCTACGAGCAGTACTTC. Translating it yields CSSSVGTAGSYEQYF.

The chain is built from TRBV6-5 and TRBJ2-7, with TRBD1 matching over 9 bases. From germline, CDR1 is MNHEY and CDR2 SVGAGI. The CDR3 has 15 amino acids. V lost 6 bases, J lost 6 bases, and 12 bases stayed unmatched. CDR3 bases: TGTGCCAGCAGCAAAACAGGGGGCGAGAGTAGCGAGCAGTACGTC. Translated, it gives CASSKTGGESSEQYV.

DNA for the CDR3: TGCGCCAGCAGTCAATCGATGAGGGGGACCTACGAGCAGTACTTC. Amino acid sequence: CASSQSMRGTYEQYF. V gene TRBV23-1 combines with J gene TRBJ2-7; D possibly corresponds to TRBD1 (6 bases). TRBV23-1 is an ORF for which the function is uncertain. V was trimmed by 0 bases and J by 2 bases, leaving 11 bases between them. This CDR3 region has 15 residues.

This clone was seen only a few times. The chain recombines TRBV23-1 with TRBJ2-1; the match to TRBD2 covers 9 bases. TRBV23-1 is known as an ORF, though its function is uncertain. The CDR3 runs 16 residues. The V segment lost 1 base and the J segment 3 bases; nucleotides outside the gene matches: 4. DNA for the CDR3: TGCGCCAGCAGTCAATGGTCTAGCGGGATCTACAATGAGCAGTTCTTC. This gives the protein CASSQWSSGIYNEQFF.

The chain links TRBV4-2 to TRBJ2-7, with 7 nucleotides matching TRBD2. The CDR3 is 16 amino acids. V shed 3 bases and J 0 bases; nucleotides not matched to a gene: 8. From germline, CDR1 is LGHNA and CDR2 YNFKEQ. CDR3 bases: TGTGCCAGCAGCCACTCACTAGCGTGTAGCTCCTACGAGCAGTACGTC. It codes for CASSHSLACSSYEQYV.

This clone occurred once. CDR3 sequence (DNA): TGTGCCAGCAGTTGGGCTAGCGCCTCTGAGCAGTTCTTC. It encodes CASSWASASEQFF. V gene TRBV27 combines with J gene TRBJ2-1, with D possibly being TRBD2 (6 bases). This CDR3 has 13 amino acids. Trimming shortened V by 4 bases and J by 9 bases, and 13 bases separated the two germline ends. In germline, CDR1 is MNHEY, CDR2 SMNVEV (reference sequence).